Listed below are T cell receptor beta chains from one sample, sequenced in a study of identical twins. TCRdb used MiXCR to reprocess the 5' RACE reads, holding one entry per CDR3 protein. The repertoire has about 460,000 distinct CDR3 sequences, 14% of them found once; the top ten carry 0.52%. The same sample was also studied in work on yellow fever vaccine responses in identical twins.

Sequencing was carried out using CD4+ T cells sorted from blood. These receptors were obtained from a woman younger than 35 in good health. CDR3s include the opening cysteine and the closing phenylalanine or tryptophan. D genes are given only for firm matches. Clone size is stated in some rows and not others, as once, few, many or a class when expanded.

>TRBV24-1|TRBJ2-2|NA|NA
CATSNEHPGELFF
TGTGCCACCAGTAACGAGCACCCCGGGGAGCTGTTTTTT
>TRBV10-3|TRBJ2-7|TRBD2|few
CAIGTSGSYEQYF
TGTGCCATCGGGACTAGCGGGAGCTACGAGCAGTACTTC
>TRBV5-1|TRBJ2-2|NA|NA
CASSSAPPSEGPITGELFF
TGCGCCAGCAGCTCAGCCCCCCCTTCGGAAGGACCCATCACCGGGGAGCTGTTTTTT
>TRBV29-1|TRBJ2-1|NA|many
CSVGLPGNSYNEQFF
TGCAGCGTAGGCCTCCCGGGAAACTCCTACAATGAGCAGTTCTTC
>TRBV9|TRBJ2-2|NA|few
CASSFRRDFPGELFF
TGTGCCAGCAGCTTCCGCCGGGACTTCCCCGGGGAGCTGTTTTTT
>TRBV7-2|TRBJ2-3|NA|few
CASSLVGLTTDTQYF
TGTGCCAGCAGCTTAGTTGGATTGACTACTGATACGCAGTATTTT
>TRBV20-1|TRBJ2-3|NA|NA
CSFRDPARGSRTDTQYF
TGCAGTTTCAGGGACCCGGCTAGGGGCTCCCGCACAGATACGCAGTATTTT
>TRBV12-3/TRBV12-4|TRBJ1-2|NA|NA
CASSSSVGYTF
TGTGCCAGCAGTTCGAGTGTCGGCTACACCTTC
>TRBV6-2/TRBV6-3|TRBJ2-2|NA|NA
CASTSRITGELFF
TGTGCCAGCACCTCCCGAATCACCGGGGAGCTGTTTTTT
>TRBV24-1|TRBJ2-1|NA|few
CATSDSGKSNNEQFF
TGTGCCACCAGTGACTCTGGGAAAAGCAACAATGAGCAGTTCTTC
>TRBV5-1|TRBJ1-1|NA|NA
CASTAGRVNTEAFF
TGCGCCAGCACCGCAGGGAGGGTGAACACTGAAGCTTTCTTT
>TRBV15|TRBJ2-2|NA|many
CATSTPPFGTPNTGELFF
TGTGCCACCAGCACTCCCCCGTTCGGGACACCTAACACCGGGGAGCTGTTTTTT
>TRBV7-9|TRBJ2-5|NA|NA
CASSLDSQTQYF
TGTGCCAGCAGCTTAGATAGCCAGACCCAGTACTTC
>TRBV24-1|TRBJ2-4|TRBD1|NA
CATSASGGTKNIQYF
TGTGCCACCAGTGCTTCAGGGGGCACCAAAAACATTCAGTACTTC
>TRBV6-1|TRBJ2-1|NA|NA
CASSTLTGRNEQFF
TGTGCCAGCAGTACCTTGACAGGGAGGAATGAGCAGTTCTTC
>TRBV3-1|TRBJ2-7|TRBD2|few
CASNSGTSYEQYF
TGTGCCAGCAACAGCGGGACCAGCTACGAGCAGTACTTC
>TRBV4-2|TRBJ2-2|TRBD2|few
CASSQVTGLAAGELFF
TGTGCCAGCAGCCAAGTCACTGGACTAGCGGCCGGGGAGCTGTTTTTT
>TRBV6-5|TRBJ2-7|NA|few
CASSHKTGYIEQYF
TGTGCCAGCAGTCACAAGACAGGCTACATAGAGCAGTACTTC
>TRBV14|TRBJ2-5|TRBD2|NA
CASSQGSSASGVQETQYF
TGTGCCAGCAGCCAAGGATCCAGCGCTAGCGGGGTCCAAGAGACCCAGTACTTC
>TRBV11-2|TRBJ2-2|NA|NA
CASSLVSRGTGELFF
TGTGCCAGCAGCTTAGTCTCTCGGGGAACCGGGGAGCTGTTTTTT
>TRBV4-3|TRBJ2-2|TRBD2|NA
CASSQEWTSGIGELFF
TGCGCCAGCAGCCAGGAGTGGACTAGCGGGATCGGGGAGCTGTTTTTT
>TRBV2|TRBJ1-1|NA|once
CASSEFNPRRTEAFF
TGTGCCAGCAGTGAGTTTAACCCCCGGAGAACTGAAGCTTTCTTT
>TRBV7-9|TRBJ2-4|NA|NA
CASSSGTNIQYF
TGTGCCAGCAGCTCTGGCACCAACATTCAGTACTTC
>TRBV25-1|TRBJ1-1|NA|NA
CASSEGGLGNTEAFF
TGTGCCAGCAGTGAGGGGGGTCTCGGCAACACTGAAGCTTTCTTT
>TRBV6-5|TRBJ1-1|TRBD1|NA
CASSYSKGAGQGLAEAFF
TGTGCCAGCAGTTACTCGAAGGGGGCCGGACAGGGTTTGGCTGAAGCTTTCTTT
>TRBV20-1|TRBJ2-1|NA|NA
CSARVYLGTSSYNEQFF
TGCAGTGCTAGAGTATACTTAGGGACGAGCTCCTACAATGAGCAGTTCTTC
>TRBV20-1|TRBJ2-3|NA|NA
CSVGALGTDTQYF
TGCAGTGTGGGAGCCCTAGGGACAGATACGCAGTATTTT
>TRBV5-1|TRBJ1-1|NA|few
CASRQTVGNTEAFF
TGCGCCAGCAGGCAAACGGTCGGGAACACTGAAGCTTTCTTT
>TRBV9|TRBJ2-3|NA|few
CASSVQGAGVTDTQYF
TGTGCCAGCAGCGTACAAGGGGCCGGGGTAACAGATACGCAGTATTTT
>TRBV7-8|TRBJ2-3|NA|few
CASSQISWANAQYF
TGTGCCAGCAGCCAGATTTCATGGGCGAATGCGCAGTATTTT
>TRBV4-2|TRBJ2-1|NA|once
CASSPEPQWGQYPPQNEQFF
TGTGCCAGCAGCCCCGAACCACAGTGGGGGCAATACCCACCTCAGAATGAGCAGTTCTTC
>TRBV12-3/TRBV12-4|TRBJ1-6|TRBD1|NA
CASSPSRGNSPLHF
TGTGCCAGCAGCCCCTCCAGGGGGAATTCACCCCTCCACTTT
>TRBV7-2|TRBJ2-7|NA|NA
CASSLVGTVHPEQYF
TGTGCCAGCAGCTTAGTGGGGACGGTCCATCCCGAGCAGTACTTC